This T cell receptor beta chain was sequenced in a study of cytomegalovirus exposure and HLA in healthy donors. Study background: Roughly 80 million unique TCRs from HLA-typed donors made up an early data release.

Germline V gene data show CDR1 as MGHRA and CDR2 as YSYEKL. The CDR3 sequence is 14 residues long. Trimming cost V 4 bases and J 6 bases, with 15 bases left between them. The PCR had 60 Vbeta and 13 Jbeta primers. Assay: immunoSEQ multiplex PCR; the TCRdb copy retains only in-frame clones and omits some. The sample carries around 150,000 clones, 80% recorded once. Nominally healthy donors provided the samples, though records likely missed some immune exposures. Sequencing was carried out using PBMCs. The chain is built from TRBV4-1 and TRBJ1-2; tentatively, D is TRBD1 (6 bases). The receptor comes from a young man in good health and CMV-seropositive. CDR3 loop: CASSLRQVGDGYTF. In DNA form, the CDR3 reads TGCGCCAGCAGCCTTCGACAGGTGGGGGATGGCTACACCTTC.